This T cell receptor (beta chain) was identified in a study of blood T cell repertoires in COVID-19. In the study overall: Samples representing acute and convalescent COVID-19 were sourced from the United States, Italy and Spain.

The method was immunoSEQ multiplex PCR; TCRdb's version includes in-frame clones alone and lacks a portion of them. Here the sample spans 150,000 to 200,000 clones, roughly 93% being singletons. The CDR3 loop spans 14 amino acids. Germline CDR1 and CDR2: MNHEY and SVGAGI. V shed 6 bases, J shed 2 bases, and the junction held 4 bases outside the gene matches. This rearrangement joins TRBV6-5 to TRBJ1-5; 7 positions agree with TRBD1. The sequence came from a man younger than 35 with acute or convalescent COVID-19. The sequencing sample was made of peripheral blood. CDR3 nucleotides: TGTGCCAGCAGCCTCAGGGGGGGCAATCAGCCCCAGCATTTT. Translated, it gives CASSLRGGNQPQHF.